The clone carrying this T cell receptor (beta chain) was recorded once. Its antigen is not known. The source of the sample is a study of shared clonotypes between healthy human individuals. Background on the study: A donor's plate count was three for CD4 naive and three for CD4 memory; CD8 naive had two and CD8 memory one.

In the study's own analysis: Sequence data from immunoSEQ were junction-only and lacked quality scores; consequently, filtering differed. Only in-frame clones appear in the TCRdb table, and some are missing; sequencing was by immunoSEQ multiplex PCR. That table supplies the V and J calls and clone size; D and trimming were determined from the DNA. The sample has about 1.5 million clones, around 98% seen once. CDR3 size: 14 residues. Germline values: CDR1 MRHNA, CDR2 SNTAGT. The ends were cut back, 2 bases at V and 6 bases at J, with 11 bases in the middle. Each sample came from a Caucasian adult donor living in Nashville, Tennessee. Findings and caveats of the study: Generation probability values for non-shared clonotypes were lower than those for clonotypes shared by all four donors.

The chain joins TRBV6-4 to TRBJ2-1; D unclear. Sequencing input: naive CD4+ T cells sorted from blood. Subset defined: CD45RA+ positively selected. The TCR comes from a man aged 30 to 39 in good health. This CDR3 reads CASSDLLFSNEQFF. The CDR3 DNA reads as TGTGCCAGCAGTGACCTATTATTTTCCAATGAGCAGTTCTTC.